Sequencing of this TCR beta chain was carried out in a study of shared clonotypes between healthy human individuals. Study outcomes and limitations: Few donors restricted represented genetic and exposure-history diversity.

Sequenced by immunoSEQ multiplex PCR; TCRdb stores in-frame clones only, minus some. The table lists approximately 530,000 clones, about 96% of them singletons. This clone occurred a few times. As yet, its antigen is unknown. Germline values: CDR1 SGHRS, CDR2 YFSETQ. The CDR3 length is 13 residues. Trimming pared 0 bases from V and 6 bases from J, leaving 9 bases between. The chain joins TRBV5-1 to TRBJ1-2; D uncertain. This receptor was obtained from a woman between 25 and 40 years old in good health. The sample consisted of naive CD4+ T cells sorted from blood. Subset in this sample: CD45RA+ positively selected. In DNA, the CDR3 is TGCGCCAGCAGCTTGGAGAGATGGGATGGCTACACCTTC. Its protein product is CASSLERWDGYTF.